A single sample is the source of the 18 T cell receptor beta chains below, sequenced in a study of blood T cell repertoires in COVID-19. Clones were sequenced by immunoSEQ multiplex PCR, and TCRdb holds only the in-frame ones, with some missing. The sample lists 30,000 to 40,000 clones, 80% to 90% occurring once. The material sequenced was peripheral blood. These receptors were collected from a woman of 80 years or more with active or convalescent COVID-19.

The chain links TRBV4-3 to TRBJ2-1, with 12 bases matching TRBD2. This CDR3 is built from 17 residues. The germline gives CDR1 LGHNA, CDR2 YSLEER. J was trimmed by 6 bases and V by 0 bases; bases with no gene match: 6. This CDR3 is CASSQDASSGRVNEQFF. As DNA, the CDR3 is TGCGCCAGCAGCCAAGATGCGTCTAGCGGGAGGGTCAATGAGCAGTTCTTC.

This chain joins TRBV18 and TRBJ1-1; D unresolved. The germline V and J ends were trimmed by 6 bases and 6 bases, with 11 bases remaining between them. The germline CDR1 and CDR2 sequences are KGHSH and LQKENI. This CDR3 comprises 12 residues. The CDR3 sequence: CASSLDKAEAFF. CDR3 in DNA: TGTGCCAGCTCGCTCGACAAGGCTGAAGCTTTCTTT.

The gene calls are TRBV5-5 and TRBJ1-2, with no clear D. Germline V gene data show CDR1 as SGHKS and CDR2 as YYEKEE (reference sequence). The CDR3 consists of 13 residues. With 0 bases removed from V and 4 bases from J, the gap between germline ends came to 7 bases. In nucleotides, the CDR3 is TGTGCCAGCAGCTTGGACGCAGGCTATGGCTACACCTTC. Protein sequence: CASSLDAGYGYTF.

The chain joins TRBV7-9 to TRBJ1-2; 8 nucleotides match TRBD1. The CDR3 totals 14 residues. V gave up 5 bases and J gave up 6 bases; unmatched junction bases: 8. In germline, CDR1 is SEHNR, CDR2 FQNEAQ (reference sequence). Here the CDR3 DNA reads TGTGCCAGCAGCCCCTGGGGCAGGGGGCATGGCTACACCTTC. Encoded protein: CASSPWGRGHGYTF.

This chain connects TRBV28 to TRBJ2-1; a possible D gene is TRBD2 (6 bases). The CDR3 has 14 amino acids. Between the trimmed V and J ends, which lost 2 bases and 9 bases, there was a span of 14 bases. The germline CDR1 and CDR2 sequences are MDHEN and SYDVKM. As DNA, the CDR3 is TGTGCCAGCAGTTTACCCCAGACTAGAAGTGAGCAGTTCTTC. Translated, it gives CASSLPQTRSEQFF.

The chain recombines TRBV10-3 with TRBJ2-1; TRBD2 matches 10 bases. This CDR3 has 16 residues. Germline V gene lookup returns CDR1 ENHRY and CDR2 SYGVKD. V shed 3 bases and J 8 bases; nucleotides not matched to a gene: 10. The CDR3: CAISDRAGGPGDEQFF. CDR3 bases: TGTGCCATCAGTGATAGAGCGGGAGGGCCCGGCGATGAGCAGTTCTTC.

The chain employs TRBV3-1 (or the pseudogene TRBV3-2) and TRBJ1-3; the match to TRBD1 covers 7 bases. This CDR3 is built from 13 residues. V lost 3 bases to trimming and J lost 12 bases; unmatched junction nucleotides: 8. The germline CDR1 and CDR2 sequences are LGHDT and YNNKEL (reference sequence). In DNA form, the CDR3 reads TGTGCCAGCAGCCATGAGGGATGGACAGGCATATATTTT. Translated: CASSHEGWTGIYF.

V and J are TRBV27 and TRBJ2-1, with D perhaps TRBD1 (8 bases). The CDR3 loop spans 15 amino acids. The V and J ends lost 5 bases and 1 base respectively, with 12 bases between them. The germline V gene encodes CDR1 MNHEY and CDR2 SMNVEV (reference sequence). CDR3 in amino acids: CASSKRDRSYNEQFF. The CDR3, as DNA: TGTGCCAGCAGTAAGCGGGACAGGTCCTACAATGAGCAGTTCTTC.

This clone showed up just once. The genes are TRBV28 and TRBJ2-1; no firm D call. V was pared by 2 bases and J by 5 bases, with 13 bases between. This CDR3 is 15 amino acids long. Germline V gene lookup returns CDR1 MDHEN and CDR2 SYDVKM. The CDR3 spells CASSLARPDDNEQFF. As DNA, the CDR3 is TGTGCCAGCAGTTTAGCTAGACCCGACGACAATGAGCAGTTCTTC.

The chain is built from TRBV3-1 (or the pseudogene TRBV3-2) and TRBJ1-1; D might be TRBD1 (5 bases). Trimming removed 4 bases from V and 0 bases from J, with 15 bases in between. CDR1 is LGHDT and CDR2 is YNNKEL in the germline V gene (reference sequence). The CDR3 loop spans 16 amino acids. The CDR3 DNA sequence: TGTGCCAGCAGCCCCCTCGCGGGGCGGATGAACACTGAAGCTTTCTTT. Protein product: CASSPLAGRMNTEAFF.

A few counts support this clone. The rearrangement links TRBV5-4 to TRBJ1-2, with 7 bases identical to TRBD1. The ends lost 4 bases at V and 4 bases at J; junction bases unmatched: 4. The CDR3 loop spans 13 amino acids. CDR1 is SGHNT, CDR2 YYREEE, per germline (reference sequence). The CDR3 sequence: CASSLGQVYGYTF. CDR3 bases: TGTGCCAGCAGCCTCGGACAGGTCTATGGCTACACCTTC.

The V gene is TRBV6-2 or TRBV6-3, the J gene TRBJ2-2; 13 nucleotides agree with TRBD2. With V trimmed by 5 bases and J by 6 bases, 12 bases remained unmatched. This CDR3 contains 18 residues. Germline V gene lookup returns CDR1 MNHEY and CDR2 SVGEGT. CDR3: CASSLGTSGTLGAGELFF. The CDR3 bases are TGTGCCAGCAGTCTCGGGACTAGCGGGACCTTGGGGGCCGGGGAGCTGTTTTTT.

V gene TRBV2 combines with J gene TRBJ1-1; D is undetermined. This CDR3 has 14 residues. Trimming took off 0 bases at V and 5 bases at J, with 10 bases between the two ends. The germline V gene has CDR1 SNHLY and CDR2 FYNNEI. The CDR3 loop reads CASSEALSGTEAFF. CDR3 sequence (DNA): TGTGCCAGCAGTGAAGCGTTATCGGGGACTGAAGCTTTCTTT.

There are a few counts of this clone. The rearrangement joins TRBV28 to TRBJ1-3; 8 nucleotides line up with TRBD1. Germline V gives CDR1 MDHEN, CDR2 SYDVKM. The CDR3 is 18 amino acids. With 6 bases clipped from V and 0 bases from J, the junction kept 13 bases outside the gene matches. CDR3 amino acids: CASSSEIGTGSSGNTIYF. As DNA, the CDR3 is TGTGCCAGCAGCTCTGAGATAGGGACAGGAAGCTCTGGAAACACCATATATTTT.

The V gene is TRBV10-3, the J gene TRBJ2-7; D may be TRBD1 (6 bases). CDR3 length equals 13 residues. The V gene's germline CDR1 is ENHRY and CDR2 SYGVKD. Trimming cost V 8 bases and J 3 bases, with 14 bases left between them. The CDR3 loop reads CAIGWGHGYEQYF. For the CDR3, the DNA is TGTGCCATCGGATGGGGGCATGGCTACGAGCAGTACTTC.

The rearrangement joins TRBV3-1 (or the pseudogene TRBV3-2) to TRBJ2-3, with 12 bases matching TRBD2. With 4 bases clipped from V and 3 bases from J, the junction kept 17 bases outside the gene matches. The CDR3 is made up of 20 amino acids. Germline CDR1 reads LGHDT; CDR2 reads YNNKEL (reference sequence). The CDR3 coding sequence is TGTGCCAGCAGCCGCGGTTGGCCTAGCGGGGGGGCTATTCTAACAGATACGCAGTATTTT. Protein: CASSRGWPSGGAILTDTQYF.

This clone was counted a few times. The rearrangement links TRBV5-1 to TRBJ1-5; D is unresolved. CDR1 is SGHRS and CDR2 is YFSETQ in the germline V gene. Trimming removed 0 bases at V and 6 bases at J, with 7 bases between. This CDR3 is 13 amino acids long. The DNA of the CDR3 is TGCGCCAGCAGCTTGGACCCGGGTCAGCCCCAGCATTTT. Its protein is CASSLDPGQPQHF.

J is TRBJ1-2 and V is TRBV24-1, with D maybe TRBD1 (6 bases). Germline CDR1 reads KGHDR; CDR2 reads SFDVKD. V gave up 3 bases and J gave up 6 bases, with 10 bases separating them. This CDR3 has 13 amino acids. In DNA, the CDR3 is TGTGCCACCAGTGATACAGGGTTCGATGGCTACACCTTC. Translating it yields CATSDTGFDGYTF.